This T cell receptor (beta chain) derives from a study of blood T cell repertoires in COVID-19. Study context: Acute and convalescent COVID-19 samples came from the United States, Italy and Spain. The cDNA or gDNA used as material had been derived from T cells, B-cell-depleted T cells, or PBMCs.

The J segment lost 9 bases and the V segment lost 1 base, leaving 5 bases of the junction unmatched. This CDR3 has 15 amino acids. The germline V gene has CDR1 MDHEN and CDR2 SYDVKM. As handled by the study authors: Reference gene primer amplification yielded estimated nucleated cell counts. Method: immunoSEQ multiplex PCR; TCRdb's copy keeps in-frame clones and lacks some. The V and J calls and clone size come from that table; D and trimming were worked out from the DNA. The sample lists about 120,000 clones; about 86% were seen once. Material: peripheral blood. The sequence derives from a woman between 50 and 59 years old with active or convalescent COVID-19. The rearrangement uses TRBV28 and TRBJ1-6; 8 bases fit TRBD1. For the CDR3, the DNA is TGTGCCAGCAGTTTATCCGCAGGGGGCGTTTCACCCCTCCACTTT. Residues: CASSLSAGGVSPLHF.